One sample yielded the 28 T cell receptor beta chains listed below, sequenced in a study of identical twins. TCRdb reanalysed the 5' RACE reads using MiXCR and keeps one entry per CDR3 protein. Seen here are some 790,000 distinct CDR3 sequences, 18% observed once, and the top ten hold around 14%. This sample also appeared in a second study, on T cells expressing NK-cell markers.

Sequencing input: PBMCs. Source of these receptors: a woman aged 18 to 35 in good health.

This clonotype has a handful of counts. J is TRBJ2-2 and V is TRBV5-1; a weak D match, TRBD2 (5 bases). The CDR3 runs 15 residues. Trimming took off 1 base at V and 3 bases at J, with 10 bases between the two ends. Germline V gene data show CDR1 as SGHRS and CDR2 as YFSETQ. The CDR3 spells CASSLSRADTGELFF. The CDR3 region has the DNA TGCGCCAGCAGCTTGTCGCGGGCTGACACCGGGGAGCTGTTTTTT.

This clonotype was observed a handful of times. CDR3 in DNA: TGTGCCAGCAGCCCAGTCGGAGTTTGGGACACAGATACGCAGTATTTT. This translates into CASSPVGVWDTDTQYF. The genes are TRBV6-2 or TRBV6-3 and TRBJ2-3; D unresolved. V shed 6 bases and J shed 2 bases, with 18 bases lying between them. The CDR3 is 16 residues long. The germline V gene has CDR1 MNHEY and CDR2 SVGEGT.

V gene TRBV20-1 combines with J gene TRBJ1-6; unclear D gene. This CDR3 has 16 residues. The V end was cut by 2 bases, the J end by 3 bases, with 14 bases between. Germline CDR1 reads DFQATT; CDR2 reads SNEGSKA (reference sequence). In DNA, the CDR3 is TGCAGTGCTAGAACAGTAACAGCGGGCTATAATTCACCCCTCCACTTT. It is translated as CSARTVTAGYNSPLHF.

The chain carries TRBV11-2 and TRBJ2-6, with D perhaps TRBD2 (5 bases). V was cut by 1 base and J by 8 bases, with 24 bases left in between. The CDR3 runs to 19 residues. Germline-derived CDR1 and CDR2 are SGHAT and FQNNGV. DNA of the CDR3: TGTGCCAGCAGCTTAGTAGTGTACTCGGGGAACGCGGGCCCCAACGTCCTGACTTTC. Translated, it gives CASSLVVYSGNAGPNVLTF.

V usage is TRBV4-3 and J usage is TRBJ2-1; 15 positions agree with TRBD2. The CDR3 consists of 16 residues. Germline-derived CDR1 and CDR2 are LGHNA and YSLEER. Trimming removed 4 bases from V and 8 bases from J; junction bases left unmatched: 6. CDR3 coding DNA: TGCGCCAGCAGCCTCGGACTAGCGGGAGGGCCCGATGAGCAGTTCTTC. Its protein is CASSLGLAGGPDEQFF.

This clonotype was observed at least ten times. J is TRBJ2-7 and V is TRBV20-1; 14 nucleotides align to TRBD2. The germline gives CDR1 DFQATT, CDR2 SNEGSKA (reference sequence). With 5 bases clipped from V and 6 bases from J, the junction kept 6 bases outside the gene matches. The CDR3 loop spans 14 amino acids. The CDR3 here is CSAPRLAGGREQYF. In DNA, the CDR3 is TGCAGTGCTCCCCGACTAGCGGGGGGGCGCGAGCAGTACTTC.

Only a few counts were recorded for this clonotype. In DNA, the CDR3 is TGTGCCAGCAGTTTATACGGCCACCAAGAGACCCAGTACTTC. This encodes CASSLYGHQETQYF. This chain joins TRBV27 and TRBJ2-5; D is unclear. Germline V gene sequence: CDR1 MNHEY, CDR2 SMNVEV (reference sequence). CDR3 size: 14 residues. V was pared by 1 base and J by 0 bases, with 6 bases between.

The chain uses TRBV5-5 and TRBJ2-6; no firm D call. Trimming left V 4 bases short and J 0 bases short, with 8 bases between. The CDR3 has 15 residues. In germline, CDR1 is SGHKS, CDR2 YYEKEE (reference sequence). CDR3 nucleotide sequence: TGTGCCAGCAGCCCGCTAACCTCTGGGGCCAACGTCCTGACTTTC. Translated, it gives CASSPLTSGANVLTF. Together with reference TRBV5-5 and TRBJ2-6, the CDR3 gives the full variable domain: DAGVTQSPTHLIKTRGQQVTLRCSPISGHKSVSWYQQVLGQGPQFIFQYYEKEERGRGNFPDRFSARQFPNYSSELNVNALLLGDSALYLCASSPLTSGANVLTFGAGSRLTVL.

The chain recombines TRBV12-3 or TRBV12-4 with TRBJ2-2, with 7 bases identical to TRBD1. V shed 8 bases, J shed 4 bases, and the junction held 10 bases outside the gene matches. The length of the CDR3 is 15 residues. CDR3 loop: CASVLTGLGTGELFF. As DNA, the CDR3 is TGTGCCAGCGTCTTGACAGGGCTGGGCACCGGGGAGCTGTTTTTT.

V is TRBV20-1 and J is TRBJ2-3; D gene unclear. This CDR3 contains 13 residues. Trimming cost V 1 base and J 6 bases, with 11 bases left between them. Germline values: CDR1 DFQATT, CDR2 SNEGSKA (reference sequence). CDR3 loop: CSARVPAADTQYF. The CDR3 nucleotides are TGCAGTGCTAGAGTCCCGGCAGCGGATACGCAGTATTTT.

This clonotype appeared a few times. V gene TRBV18 combines with J gene TRBJ2-5; 7 bases are shared with TRBD1. The CDR3 has 15 amino acids. Trimming cost V 4 bases and J 5 bases; bases outside gene matches: 10. Per germline, CDR1 KGHSH and CDR2 LQKENI. The CDR3 region has the DNA TGTGCCAGCTCACAAGGGACAGCGACGGGGGAGACCCAGTACTTC. It encodes CASSQGTATGETQYF.

This clonotype has ten or more counts. This rearrangement joins TRBV6-5 to TRBJ2-3; TRBD1 agrees at 7 bases. With V trimmed by 5 bases and J by 5 bases, 1 base remained unmatched. Germline V gene data show CDR1 as MNHEY and CDR2 as SVGAGI. The CDR3 has 12 residues. As DNA, the CDR3 is TGTGCCAGCAGTCGACAGGGAGATACGCAGTATTTT. The encoded protein is CASSRQGDTQYF.

V gene TRBV4-3 combines with J gene TRBJ2-6; weak D call: TRBD2 (6 bases). V was trimmed by 0 bases and J by 5 bases, leaving 14 bases between them. Germline CDR1 LGHNA, CDR2 YSLEER. The CDR3 sequence is 17 residues long. The CDR3 spells CASSQDLGGGRANVLTF. The CDR3 nucleotides are TGCGCCAGCAGCCAAGATCTCGGGGGAGGACGGGCCAACGTCCTGACTTTC.

This clonotype was picked up a small number of times. V is TRBV10-3 and J is TRBJ1-1; D is uncertain. Trimming removed 3 bases from V and 0 bases from J, with 11 bases in between. CDR3 length equals 15 residues. Germline V gene data show CDR1 as ENHRY and CDR2 as SYGVKD. CDR3 sequence reads: CAISDPGTLNTEAFF. In nucleotides, the CDR3 is TGTGCCATCAGTGACCCAGGTACCTTGAACACTGAAGCTTTCTTT.

The chain's CDR3 is CSARLEGAGTQYF. The CDR3 bases are TGCAGTGCTAGATTAGAAGGAGCTGGGACCCAGTACTTC. The chain is built from TRBV20-1 and TRBJ2-5; D call uncertain. The CDR3 sequence is 13 residues long. The V gene lost 2 bases and the J gene lost 7 bases, with 14 bases spanning the gap. Germline V lookup: CDR1 DFQATT, CDR2 SNEGSKA (reference sequence).

The chain is built from TRBV25-1 and TRBJ1-1; TRBD1 matches 7 bases. With 8 bases clipped from V and 11 bases from J, the junction kept 11 bases outside the gene matches. This CDR3 has 12 residues. Germline V gene sequence: CDR1 MGHDK, CDR2 SYGVNS. CDR3 region: CASSGTVLRAFF. DNA of the CDR3: TGTGCCAGCTCTGGGACAGTTCTGAGGGCTTTCTTT.

This clonotype was observed a handful of times. V usage is TRBV29-1 and J usage is TRBJ2-3; 10 bases map to TRBD1. The CDR3 loop spans 14 amino acids. V shed 6 bases and J 6 bases; nucleotides not matched to a gene: 9. Germline V gene sequence: CDR1 SQVTM, CDR2 ANQGSEA. The CDR3 DNA reads as TGCAGCGTATGCCGGGACAGGGGCCTGGATACGCAGTATTTT. It translates to CSVCRDRGLDTQYF.

In this sample, this clonotype turned up a few times. The chain carries TRBV20-1 and TRBJ1-2; D may be TRBD1 (5 bases). This CDR3 comprises 13 residues. The V and J ends lost 2 bases and 5 bases respectively, with 12 bases between them. CDR1 DFQATT and CDR2 SNEGSKA come from the germline V gene (reference sequence). CDR3 DNA: TGCAGTGCTAGACAGGGAAGGGGATATGGCTACACCTTC. Its protein product is CSARQGRGYGYTF.

V usage is TRBV20-1 and J usage is TRBJ2-2; D possibly corresponds to TRBD1 (6 bases). Germline CDR1 DFQATT, CDR2 SNEGSKA (reference sequence). With 1 base removed from V and 6 bases from J, the gap between germline ends came to 15 bases. The CDR3 extends over 15 amino acids. Here the CDR3 DNA reads TGCAGTGCTAGAGGGTCAGGGGATAGGTCCGGGGAGCTGTTTTTT. Translation: CSARGSGDRSGELFF.

This chain uses TRBV30 with TRBJ2-1, with 9 bases fitting TRBD2. CDR1 is GTSNPN and CDR2 is SVGIG in the germline V gene (reference sequence). The CDR3 runs to 17 residues. With 2 bases clipped from V and 2 bases from J, the junction kept 10 bases outside the gene matches. For the CDR3, the DNA is TGTGCCTGGAGTCCTCCTCGTAGCGGGAGAGCCTACAATGAGCAGTTCTTC. This gives the protein CAWSPPRSGRAYNEQFF.

This clonotype has only a few counts. This rearrangement joins TRBV5-1 to TRBJ2-7; D ambiguous. Germline V gene sequence: CDR1 SGHRS, CDR2 YFSETQ. There are 14 residues in the CDR3. V was pared by 0 bases and J by 6 bases, with 13 bases between. The CDR3 bases are TGCGCCAGCAGCTTGGTTTGGGATTCTAGCGAGCAGTACTTC. This gives the protein CASSLVWDSSEQYF. Complete variable domain (other parts from reference TRBV5-1 and TRBJ2-7): KAGVTQTPRYLIKTRGQQVTLSCSPISGHRSVSWYQQTPGQGLQFLFEYFSETQRNKGNFPGRFSGRQFSNSRSEMNVSTLELGDSALYLCASSLVWDSSEQYFGPGTRLTVT.

This clonotype was detected only a few times. This chain joins TRBV4-3 and TRBJ2-7; no clear D gene. Per germline, CDR1 LGHNA and CDR2 YSLEER. This CDR3 has 16 residues. V lost 1 base and J lost 0, with 13 bases in between. CDR3 amino acids: CASSQASGSSSYEQYF. DNA of the CDR3: TGCGCCAGCAGCCAAGCTTCCGGCTCGAGCTCCTACGAGCAGTACTTC.

The rearrangement uses TRBV7-9 and TRBJ2-2; perhaps TRBD1 as D (7 bases). The germline V gene has CDR1 SEHNR and CDR2 FQNEAQ (reference sequence). The CDR3 consists of 15 residues. Trimming shortened V by 5 bases and J by 4 bases, and 14 bases separated the two germline ends. The CDR3 here is CASSTRQGGTGELFF. For the CDR3, the DNA is TGTGCCAGCAGCACCAGACAGGGAGGCACCGGGGAGCTGTTTTTT.

This clonotype was counted only a few times. V gene TRBV27 combines with J gene TRBJ2-7, with 7 bases matching TRBD1. Germline V gives CDR1 MNHEY, CDR2 SMNVEV (reference sequence). The trim removed 6 bases at V and 1 base at J, leaving 9 bases unmatched. The CDR3 has 15 amino acids. The CDR3 nucleotides are TGTGCCAGCAGCTACGCCGAGGGGGCTTCCTACGAGCAGTACTTC. Amino acids: CASSYAEGASYEQYF.

This clonotype was detected ten times or more. V and J are TRBV7-6 and TRBJ2-5; D remains ambiguous. CDR3 size: 13 residues. Germline V gene lookup returns CDR1 SGHVS and CDR2 FNYEAQ. The V end lost 5 bases, the J end lost 5 bases, and 12 bases lay between the germline ends. DNA for the CDR3: TGTGCCAGCAGCAACCTTTTCCCGGAGACCCAGTACTTC. Translated, it gives CASSNLFPETQYF. The variable domain in full, completed from reference TRBV7-6 and TRBJ2-5, reads GAGVSQSPRYKVTKRGQDVALRCDPISGHVSLYWYRQALGQGPEFLTYFNYEAQQDKSGLPNDRFSAERPEGSISTLTIQRTEQRDSAMYRCASSNLFPETQYFGPGTRLLVL.

There are a few counts of this clonotype. CDR3: CASSYYRVGVTEAFF. The DNA for the CDR3 is TGTGCCAGCAGCTATTACAGGGTAGGCGTCACTGAAGCTTTCTTT. V is TRBV5-5 and J is TRBJ1-1; D perhaps matches TRBD1 (6 bases). Trimming took off 3 bases at V and 4 bases at J, with 16 bases between the two ends. Germline CDR1 SGHKS, CDR2 YYEKEE (reference sequence). The CDR3 is 15 amino acids. Looking up the rest from reference TRBV5-5 and TRBJ1-1 gives the full variable domain: DAGVTQSPTHLIKTRGQQVTLRCSPISGHKSVSWYQQVLGQGPQFIFQYYEKEERGRGNFPDRFSARQFPNYSSELNVNALLLGDSALYLCASSYYRVGVTEAFFGQGTRLTVV.

This clonotype was seen more than once but under ten times. The chain uses TRBV11-2 and TRBJ2-3, with 12 bases that match TRBD2. The CDR3 is 15 residues long. Germline loops: CDR1 SGHAT, CDR2 FQNNGV. The V and J ends lost 5 bases and 6 bases, in that order; junction bases with no gene match: 6. The CDR3 is CASSLAGGRVDTQYF. DNA of the CDR3: TGTGCCAGCAGCCTAGCGGGGGGGAGGGTGGATACGCAGTATTTT.

The CDR3 region has the DNA TGTGCCAGCAACTCAAGGGAAGAGACCCAGTACTTC. Protein sequence: CASNSREETQYF. V gene TRBV11-2 combines with J gene TRBJ2-5; D is uncertain. V lost 7 bases to trimming and J lost 3 bases, with 9 bases between them. Germline loops: CDR1 SGHAT, CDR2 FQNNGV. The CDR3 runs 12 residues. The full variable domain, rest sourced from reference TRBV11-2 and TRBJ2-5, is EAGVAQSPRYKIIEKRQSVAFWCNPISGHATLYWYQQILGQGPKLLIQFQNNGVVDDSQLPKDRFSAERLKGVDSTLKIQPAKLEDSAVYLCASNSREETQYFGPGTRLLVL.